Presented here are 5 T cell receptor beta chains from one specimen sequenced in a study of CD8 T cells in Susac syndrome. cDNA came from around 0.54 to 1 ug RNA primed by random hexamers. TCRdb itself ran the immunoSEQ multiplex PCR reads through MiXCR, one entry per CDR3 protein. The sample has 92,000 or so distinct CDR3 sequences, roughly 95% seen once. The sample taken for sequencing was CD8+ T cells from PBMCs. Source of these receptors: a human donor with Susac syndrome.

This clonotype has a single count. The V and J genes are TRBV6-5 and TRBJ2-5; D is uncertain. The V gene lost 2 bases and the J gene lost 5 bases, with 9 bases spanning the gap. This CDR3 has 13 residues. CDR1 and CDR2 from the germline V gene are MNHEY and SVGAGI. The CDR3 sequence: CASSYGIGETQYF. CDR3 bases: TGTGCCAGCAGTTACGGCATTGGGGAGACCCAGTACTTC.

This clonotype was recorded once. In DNA form, the CDR3 reads TGTGCCAGTATACGAGCAACTCCGGGATTCCACGAAGGCTACACCTTC. It specifies CASIRATPGFHEGYTF. The chain couples TRBV19 to TRBJ1-2; D ambiguous. V lost 7 bases and J lost 8, with 26 bases in between. This CDR3 contains 16 residues. In germline, CDR1 is LNHDA, CDR2 SQIVND (reference sequence).

The J gene is TRBJ2-7, the V gene TRBV6-1; D tentatively fits TRBD1 or TRBD2 (5 bases each). Germline CDR1 and CDR2: MNHNS and SASEGT. The CDR3 has 12 residues. Trimming stripped 6 bases from V and 5 bases from J, with 11 bases between. CDR3 in amino acids: CASSPGRNEQYF. Here the CDR3 DNA reads TGTGCCAGCAGCCCGGGACGGAACGAGCAGTACTTC.

The genes are TRBV5-4 and TRBJ2-1, with TRBD1 identical over 9 bases. V trimming: 3 bases; J trimming: 5 bases; junction bases outside the gene matches: 9. CDR1 is SGHNT and CDR2 is YYREEE in the germline V gene (reference sequence). The CDR3 contains 16 residues. The CDR3 DNA reads as TGTGCCAGCAGCTCCTACCGGGACAGGGTTAACAATGAGCAGTTCTTC. Protein: CASSSYRDRVNNEQFF.

This sequence joins TRBV20-1 and TRBJ2-2, with TRBD1 identical over 7 bases. Germline V CDR1 and CDR2: DFQATT, SNEGSKA (reference sequence). The V and J ends lost 5 bases and 1 base, in that order; junction bases with no gene match: 4. The CDR3 runs 14 residues. CDR3 in DNA: TGCAGTGCTTCCAGGACAGGGAACACCGGGGAGCTGTTTTTT. Protein sequence: CSASRTGNTGELFF.